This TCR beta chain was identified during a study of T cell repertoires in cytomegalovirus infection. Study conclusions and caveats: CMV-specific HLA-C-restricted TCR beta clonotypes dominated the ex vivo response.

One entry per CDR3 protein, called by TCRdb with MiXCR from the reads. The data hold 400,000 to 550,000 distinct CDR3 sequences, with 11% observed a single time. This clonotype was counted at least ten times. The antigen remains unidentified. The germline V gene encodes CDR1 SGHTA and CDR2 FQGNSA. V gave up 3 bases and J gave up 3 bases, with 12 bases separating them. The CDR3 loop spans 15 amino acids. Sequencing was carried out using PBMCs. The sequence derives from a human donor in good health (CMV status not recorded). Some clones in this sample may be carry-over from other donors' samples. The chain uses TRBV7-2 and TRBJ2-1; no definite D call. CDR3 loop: CASSFRMGVYNEQFF. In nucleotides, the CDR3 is TGTGCCAGCAGCTTTCGGATGGGCGTCTACAATGAGCAGTTCTTC.